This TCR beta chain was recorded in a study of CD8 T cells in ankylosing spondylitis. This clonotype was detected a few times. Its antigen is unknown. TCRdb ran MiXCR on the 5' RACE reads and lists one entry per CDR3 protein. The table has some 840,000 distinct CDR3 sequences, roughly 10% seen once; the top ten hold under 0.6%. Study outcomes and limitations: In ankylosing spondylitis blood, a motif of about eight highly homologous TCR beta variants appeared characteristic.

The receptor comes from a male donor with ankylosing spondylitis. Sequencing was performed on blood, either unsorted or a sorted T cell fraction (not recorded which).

CDR3 in amino acids: CSARDFRTANYGYTF. The CDR3 DNA is TGCAGTGCTAGAGATTTCCGGACGGCTAACTATGGCTACACCTTC. This chain connects TRBV20-1 to TRBJ1-2, with D uncertain. Trimming pared 0 bases from V and 0 bases from J, leaving 11 bases between. The CDR3 runs 15 residues. The germline V gene has CDR1 DFQATT and CDR2 SNEGSKA (reference sequence).